Included here is one T cell receptor beta chain sequence, with context. The antigen remains unidentified. The sample belongs to a study of blood T cells in healthy people across ages. Study-wide results and limits: Per million T cells, TCR beta diversity dropped roughly linearly as age increased.

Alongside a J-beta primer mix, a sample-barcoded 5' primer served in a second PCR lasting roughly 6 to 11 cycles. TCRdb recomputed calls from the 5' RACE reads with MiXCR, one row per CDR3 protein. The sample includes about 1,500,000 distinct CDR3 sequences, 42% of them seen just once. The CDR3 is 13 residues long. V lost 9 bases to trimming and J lost 5 bases; unmatched junction nucleotides: 3. CDR1 is KGHDR and CDR2 is SFDVKD in the germline V gene. The sequence was obtained from a young woman in good health. Sequencing input: blood. The V and J genes are TRBV24-1 and TRBJ2-3; TRBD1 matches 11 bases. The CDR3 DNA follows: TGTGCCACCGGGACAGGGGGTGTAGATACGCAGTATTTT. Its protein is CATGTGGVDTQYF.